This passage covers 15 T cell receptor beta chains from one sample sequenced in a study of neurological immune-mediated disorders. TCRdb called the 5' RACE reads again in MiXCR, with one record for every CDR3 protein. The repertoire holds 50,000 or so distinct CDR3 sequences, about a quarter seen once, with 20% to 30% in the top ten. The material sequenced was PBMCs. Every receptor here comes from an older woman in good health.

Many counts were recorded for this clonotype. The rearrangement links TRBV7-8 to TRBJ2-1, with D perhaps TRBD1 (7 bases). CDR1 is SGHVS and CDR2 is FQNEAQ in the germline V gene. V gave up 8 bases and J gave up 0 bases, with 20 bases separating them. This CDR3 contains 17 residues. The CDR3 reads CASYPSAGGPSYNEQFF. DNA for the CDR3: TGTGCCAGCTACCCATCTGCAGGGGGGCCCTCCTACAATGAGCAGTTCTTC.

This clonotype came up many times. V and J are TRBV5-1 and TRBJ2-1, with D possibly being TRBD1 (5 bases). V lost 0 bases, J lost 8 bases, and 15 bases lay in between. The CDR3 spans 15 residues. From germline, CDR1 is SGHRS and CDR2 YFSETQ. Here the CDR3 reads CASSLADRRWDEQFF. CDR3 coding DNA: TGCGCCAGCAGCTTGGCCGACAGACGGTGGGATGAGCAGTTCTTC.

This clonotype was detected many times. The J gene is TRBJ1-1, the V gene TRBV2; 10 bases are shared with TRBD1. The CDR3 spans 15 residues. Losses at the gene ends were 10 bases for V and 2 bases for J; bases not matched to a gene: 10. CDR1 is SNHLY and CDR2 is FYNNEI in the germline V gene. CDR3 protein: CAIPPGQGINTEAFF. The CDR3 DNA sequence: TGTGCCATCCCTCCGGGACAGGGGATCAACACTGAAGCTTTCTTT.

The V call is TRBV5-1, the J call TRBJ2-3, with TRBD2 matching 8 bases. The CDR3 sequence is 17 residues long. CDR1 and CDR2 from the germline V gene are SGHRS and YFSETQ. The junction had 9 bases not matched to a gene; V was cut back by 0 bases and J by 3 bases. The CDR3 reads CASSLGRGGRWTDTQYF. The CDR3 DNA reads as TGCGCCAGCAGCTTGGGACGGGGGGGCCGGTGGACAGATACGCAGTATTTT.

This clonotype was observed many times. This chain links TRBV7-2 with TRBJ2-3; no clear D. In germline, CDR1 is SGHTA, CDR2 FQGNSA. The CDR3 has 15 amino acids. V lost 5 bases, J lost 1 base, and 13 bases lay in between. The CDR3 here is CASSLLGWGTDTQYF. Written as DNA, the CDR3 is TGTGCCAGCAGCCTCCTCGGGTGGGGCACAGATACGCAGTATTTT.

The rearrangement links TRBV20-1 to TRBJ1-1; D unresolved. Germline V CDR1 and CDR2: DFQATT, SNEGSKA (reference sequence). There are 13 residues in the CDR3. V was clipped by 5 bases and J by 1 base, with 11 bases between them. The CDR3 loop reads CSAVKTKNTEAFF. The CDR3 DNA reads TGCAGTGCTGTAAAAACAAAGAACACTGAAGCTTTCTTT.

The J gene is TRBJ2-5, the V gene TRBV4-2; TRBD2 agrees at 13 bases. V was pared by 0 bases and J by 5 bases, with 9 bases of the junction left unmatched. CDR1 and CDR2 (germline): LGHNA, YNFKEQ. This CDR3 comprises 18 residues. Here the CDR3 reads CASSQELAGGRGIETQYF. CDR3 DNA: TGTGCCAGCAGCCAAGAACTAGCGGGGGGGCGGGGGATCGAGACCCAGTACTTC.

This clonotype was seen ten or more times. CDR3 nucleotides: TGCGCCAGCAGCGGAGGCGGGGAGCTGTTTTTT. It is translated as CASSGGGELFF. The V call is TRBV5-1, the J call TRBJ2-2; D might be TRBD2 (5 bases). CDR1 is SGHRS and CDR2 is YFSETQ in the germline V gene. The V end was cut by 4 bases, the J end by 7 bases, with 5 bases between. The CDR3 spans 11 residues.

At least ten counts were recorded for this clonotype. Here the CDR3 reads CASSKQGGTGELFF. In nucleotides, the CDR3 is TGTGCCAGCTCAAAACAGGGAGGCACCGGGGAGCTGTTTTTT. The chain is built from TRBV5-5 and TRBJ2-2, with D perhaps given as TRBD1 or TRBD2 (6 bases each). The ends were cut back, 7 bases at V and 4 bases at J, with 14 bases in the middle. The CDR3 covers 14 residues. Germline CDR1 reads SGHKS; CDR2 reads YYEKEE (reference sequence).

This clonotype was counted many times. V is TRBV7-7 and J is TRBJ2-5; a possible D gene is TRBD1 (5 bases). This CDR3 has 14 residues. Germline V gene lookup returns CDR1 SSHAT and CDR2 FNYEAQ (reference sequence). The germline V and J ends were trimmed by 3 bases and 1 base, with 9 bases remaining between them. This CDR3 is CASSFQGAQETQYF. CDR3 sequence (DNA): TGTGCCAGCAGCTTTCAAGGGGCCCAAGAGACCCAGTACTTC.

The rearrangement joins TRBV19 to TRBJ2-2; 8 bases agree with TRBD1. The CDR3 has 17 residues. Losses at the gene ends were 2 bases for V and 4 bases for J; bases not matched to a gene: 9. In germline, CDR1 is LNHDA, CDR2 SQIVND (reference sequence). CDR3 sequence: CASSIRGQASGTGELFF. CDR3 coding DNA: TGTGCCAGTAGTATAAGGGGACAGGCCTCGGGCACCGGGGAGCTGTTTTTT.

This clonotype has ten or more counts. V is TRBV11-1 and J is TRBJ2-2, with D possibly matching TRBD2 (6 bases). The CDR3 spans 16 residues. Germline lookup yields CDR1 SGHAT and CDR2 FQDESV (reference sequence). V lost 5 bases, J lost 0 bases, and 13 bases lay in between. The CDR3 region is CASSPRRGSNTGELFF. The CDR3 DNA follows: TGTGCCAGCAGCCCCCGGAGGGGCTCGAACACCGGGGAGCTGTTTTTT.

The table lists this clonotype with many counts. The chain recombines TRBV7-9 with TRBJ2-7; 11 bases match TRBD2. Germline V CDR1 and CDR2: SEHNR, FQNEAQ (reference sequence). V lost 3 bases, J lost 5 bases, and 9 bases stayed unmatched. The CDR3 is made up of 16 amino acids. The DNA of the CDR3 is TGTGCCAGCAGCTTCGCAACTAGCGGGAGCGTCCACGAGCAGTACTTC. Protein product: CASSFATSGSVHEQYF.

The genes are TRBV10-3 and TRBJ2-3; 12 nucleotides align to TRBD1. V trimming: 7 bases; J trimming: 10 bases; junction bases outside the gene matches: 3. Germline V gives CDR1 ENHRY, CDR2 SYGVKD. The CDR3 is made up of 12 amino acids. CDR3 coding DNA: TGTGCCATCATGGGACAGGGGGCCCCGCAGTATTTT. It translates to CAIMGQGAPQYF.

This clonotype qualifies as medium-sized. The gene calls are TRBV29-1 and TRBJ2-3; 8 positions match TRBD1. The germline V gene has CDR1 SQVTM and CDR2 ANQGSEA. This CDR3 region has 14 residues. The J segment lost 5 bases and the V segment lost 8 bases, leaving 12 bases of the junction unmatched. CDR3 region: CSLSTGAKGDTQYF. The CDR3 coding sequence is TGCAGCCTGTCGACAGGGGCAAAGGGAGATACGCAGTATTTT.